A selection of T cell receptor beta chains follows, all from one sample in a study of shared clonotypes between healthy human individuals. Produced via immunoSEQ multiplex PCR; TCRdb's table is partial and in-frame only. Of approximately 2.4 million clones in the sample, 90% to 97% are singletons; the top ten hold roughly 0.13%. Sequenced sample: naive CD4+ T cells sorted from blood. The receptors were gathered from a man younger than 30 in good health. The CDR3 runs from the conserved cysteine through the conserved F or W. Fields, in order: CDR3 DNA, CDR3 protein, D gene, V gene, clone size, J gene. D genes are given only for firm matches. The listing skips clone size in some rows; elsewhere it reads once, few, many or a size class.

CDR3nt: TGTGCCAGCAGTTTAAATTATCAGATGAACACTGAAGCTTTCTTT; CDR3aa: CASSLNYQMNTEAFF; d_gene: -; v_gene: TRBV6-5; abundance: -; j_gene: TRBJ1-1
CDR3nt: TGTGCCAGCAGCCGGGACAGGGTGTCCTACGAGCAGTACTTC; CDR3aa: CASSRDRVSYEQYF; d_gene: TRBD1; v_gene: TRBV2; abundance: -; j_gene: TRBJ2-7
CDR3nt: TGCGCCAGCAGCTTGGCCGGGACAGGGGGCAGGGAGACCCAGTACTTC; CDR3aa: CASSLAGTGGRETQYF; d_gene: TRBD1; v_gene: TRBV5-1; abundance: -; j_gene: TRBJ2-5
CDR3nt: TGTGCCAGCAGTGAAGCTGTAGCGTCGGGTTACGAGCAGTACTTC; CDR3aa: CASSEAVASGYEQYF; d_gene: -; v_gene: TRBV6-1; abundance: few; j_gene: TRBJ2-7
CDR3nt: TGCAGCGTTGCTGGGACAGGGGGACAAGAGACCCAGTACTTC; CDR3aa: CSVAGTGGQETQYF; d_gene: TRBD1; v_gene: TRBV29-1; abundance: -; j_gene: TRBJ2-5
CDR3nt: TGTGCCAGCAGACGATCCGGGACACTTAACTATGGCTACACCTTC; CDR3aa: CASRRSGTLNYGYTF; d_gene: -; v_gene: TRBV11-2; abundance: -; j_gene: TRBJ1-2
CDR3nt: TGTGCCAGCAGCTCGGGACAGGGCAATTCACCCCTCCACTTT; CDR3aa: CASSSGQGNSPLHF; d_gene: TRBD1; v_gene: TRBV7-2; abundance: -; j_gene: TRBJ1-6
CDR3nt: TGTGCCAGCAGTGGACAGGGGGACTCCTACGAGCAGTACTTC; CDR3aa: CASSGQGDSYEQYF; d_gene: TRBD1; v_gene: TRBV2; abundance: -; j_gene: TRBJ2-7
CDR3nt: TGTGCCAGTAGTATAGGGTCGCCTCCTAGCACAGATACGCAGTATTTT; CDR3aa: CASSIGSPPSTDTQYF; d_gene: -; v_gene: TRBV19; abundance: -; j_gene: TRBJ2-3
CDR3nt: TGTGCCAGCAGCGTAGTCCGGGACGGCAACACCGGGGAGCTGTTTTTT; CDR3aa: CASSVVRDGNTGELFF; d_gene: -; v_gene: TRBV9; abundance: -; j_gene: TRBJ2-2
CDR3nt: TGTGCCAGCAGTTTAGGTTCCAGGGGGGGGTCTGAAGCTTTCTTT; CDR3aa: CASSLGSRGGSEAFF; d_gene: TRBD1; v_gene: TRBV28; abundance: -; j_gene: TRBJ1-1
CDR3nt: TGTGCCAGCAGTTTGGGGGGCCCCCTCTCTGGAAACACCATATATTTT; CDR3aa: CASSLGGPLSGNTIYF; d_gene: -; v_gene: TRBV28; abundance: -; j_gene: TRBJ1-3
CDR3nt: TGTGCCAGCCGGGAAGGGACAGAGACCCAGTACTTC; CDR3aa: CASREGTETQYF; d_gene: -; v_gene: TRBV7-2; abundance: -; j_gene: TRBJ2-5
CDR3nt: TGTGCCAGCAGCCCGGAGACCCCATCCCTCCACTTT; CDR3aa: CASSPETPSLHF; d_gene: -; v_gene: TRBV7-8; abundance: -; j_gene: TRBJ1-6
CDR3nt: TGTGCCAGCGGCGGACTAGCGGGAGGTTCAGATACGCAGTATTTT; CDR3aa: CASGGLAGGSDTQYF; d_gene: TRBD2; v_gene: TRBV2; abundance: -; j_gene: TRBJ2-3
CDR3nt: TGTGCCAGCAGCCTCCCCAAGTTGGGCACCGGGGAGCTGTTTTTT; CDR3aa: CASSLPKLGTGELFF; d_gene: -; v_gene: TRBV5-4; abundance: -; j_gene: TRBJ2-2
CDR3nt: TGTGCTAGTGGACGGACTCCCCCGGGGACTGAAGCTTTCTTT; CDR3aa: CASGRTPPGTEAFF; d_gene: -; v_gene: TRBV12-5; abundance: -; j_gene: TRBJ1-1
CDR3nt: TGTGCCAGCAGTTACGGACGGGGCAATCAGCCCCAGCATTTT; CDR3aa: CASSYGRGNQPQHF; d_gene: -; v_gene: TRBV6-5; abundance: -; j_gene: TRBJ1-5
CDR3nt: TGTGCCAGCAGCTTAGATCGGACTAGCGGGAGGAGCACCTACAATGAGCAGTTCTTC; CDR3aa: CASSLDRTSGRSTYNEQFF; d_gene: TRBD2; v_gene: TRBV7-2; abundance: -; j_gene: TRBJ2-1
CDR3nt: TGTGCCAGCAGCGTGGACAGGGTCACTGAAGCTTTCTTT; CDR3aa: CASSVDRVTEAFF; d_gene: TRBD1; v_gene: TRBV5-6; abundance: once; j_gene: TRBJ1-1
CDR3nt: TGTGCCAGTCAGACAGGGGCCGGAAACACCATATATTTT; CDR3aa: CASQTGAGNTIYF; d_gene: TRBD1; v_gene: TRBV5-4; abundance: -; j_gene: TRBJ1-3
CDR3nt: TGTGCCAGCCGTAGCGGCAACCTTAACAATGAGCAGTTCTTC; CDR3aa: CASRSGNLNNEQFF; d_gene: -; v_gene: TRBV18; abundance: -; j_gene: TRBJ2-1
CDR3nt: TGTGCCAGCTCACGACTGACTGCTCTCCAAGAGACCCAGTACTTC; CDR3aa: CASSRLTALQETQYF; d_gene: -; v_gene: TRBV18; abundance: -; j_gene: TRBJ2-5
CDR3nt: TGCGCCAGCAGCCAAGAGGGTACAACTAATGAAAAACTGTTTTTT; CDR3aa: CASSQEGTTNEKLFF; d_gene: -; v_gene: TRBV4-3; abundance: -; j_gene: TRBJ1-4
CDR3nt: TGCGCCAGCAGCGTCCAAGGAGGGGACAGCTACGAGCAGTACTTC; CDR3aa: CASSVQGGDSYEQYF; d_gene: -; v_gene: TRBV5-1; abundance: -; j_gene: TRBJ2-7
CDR3nt: TGTGCCAGCTCACCGCCCAATAGCGACGAGCAGTACTTC; CDR3aa: CASSPPNSDEQYF; d_gene: -; v_gene: TRBV18; abundance: -; j_gene: TRBJ2-7
CDR3nt: TGTGCCTGGAGTGTGGGGCTAGCGGGAGGAGGGGAGCAGTTCTTC; CDR3aa: CAWSVGLAGGGEQFF; d_gene: TRBD2; v_gene: TRBV30; abundance: -; j_gene: TRBJ2-1
CDR3nt: TGTGCCAGCAGCTTGGGAGGGTCATATGGCTACACCTTC; CDR3aa: CASSLGGSYGYTF; d_gene: -; v_gene: TRBV28; abundance: -; j_gene: TRBJ1-2
CDR3nt: TGTGCCTGGAGTCCAGGGGTTCTCGTCCACACCTTC; CDR3aa: CAWSPGVLVHTF; d_gene: -; v_gene: TRBV30; abundance: -; j_gene: TRBJ1-2
CDR3nt: TGTGCCAGCAGCATCGGACTAGCGGGAGTTAATGAGCAGTTCTTC; CDR3aa: CASSIGLAGVNEQFF; d_gene: TRBD2; v_gene: TRBV5-4; abundance: -; j_gene: TRBJ2-1
CDR3nt: TGTGCCAGCAGTGACGCGGTTACGGTTAATAATTCACCCCTCCACTTT; CDR3aa: CASSDAVTVNNSPLHF; d_gene: -; v_gene: TRBV6-1; abundance: -; j_gene: TRBJ1-6
CDR3nt: TGTGCCATCAGTGAGGATGGGCCCTTGATAGGGGGATCCTATAATTCACCCCTCCACTTT; CDR3aa: CAISEDGPLIGGSYNSPLHF; d_gene: -; v_gene: TRBV10-3; abundance: -; j_gene: TRBJ1-6
CDR3nt: TGTGCCAGCAGCTTCTACGGTAACTATGGCTACACCTTC; CDR3aa: CASSFYGNYGYTF; d_gene: -; v_gene: TRBV5-6; abundance: -; j_gene: TRBJ1-2
CDR3nt: TGTGCCAGCAGTCTAGGGTTCTCAGGGCGCGAGCAGTACTTC; CDR3aa: CASSLGFSGREQYF; d_gene: -; v_gene: TRBV7-2; abundance: -; j_gene: TRBJ2-7
CDR3nt: TGTGCCAGCAGCTTAATTTTCGATGGCTACACCTTC; CDR3aa: CASSLIFDGYTF; d_gene: -; v_gene: TRBV7-2; abundance: -; j_gene: TRBJ1-2
CDR3nt: TGCGCCAGCAGCTTGGCCGGTCAGGTCGCCAGTGAAGCTTTCTTT; CDR3aa: CASSLAGQVASEAFF; d_gene: -; v_gene: TRBV5-1; abundance: once; j_gene: TRBJ1-1
CDR3nt: TGTGCCAGCACTAAACCGGGACTAGCAGGGGGGGAGCAGTTCTTC; CDR3aa: CASTKPGLAGGEQFF; d_gene: TRBD2; v_gene: TRBV27; abundance: once; j_gene: TRBJ2-1
CDR3nt: TGTGCCAGCAGTTACGGGCGGGGGCTACCTTCTGAGCAGTACTTC; CDR3aa: CASSYGRGLPSEQYF; d_gene: -; v_gene: TRBV6-6; abundance: -; j_gene: TRBJ2-7
CDR3nt: TGTGCCAGCAGTTACATAACGGACACTGGCTACACCTTC; CDR3aa: CASSYITDTGYTF; d_gene: -; v_gene: TRBV6-5; abundance: -; j_gene: TRBJ1-2
CDR3nt: TGTGCCAGCAGTGAAACCGGGACAGGGGTCCTTGAAGCTTTCTTT; CDR3aa: CASSETGTGVLEAFF; d_gene: TRBD1; v_gene: TRBV2; abundance: -; j_gene: TRBJ1-1
CDR3nt: TGTGCCAGCAGCCGGCAGGGGGCGGACGGGGAGCTGTTTTTT; CDR3aa: CASSRQGADGELFF; d_gene: TRBD1; v_gene: TRBV6-5; abundance: -; j_gene: TRBJ2-2
CDR3nt: TGTGCCAGCTCACGCCCGACTAGCGGATCGGAATACTACGAGCAGTACTTC; CDR3aa: CASSRPTSGSEYYEQYF; d_gene: TRBD2; v_gene: TRBV18; abundance: -; j_gene: TRBJ2-7
CDR3nt: TGTGCCAGCAGCTTAGATTTAGGCAATCAGCCCCAGCATTTT; CDR3aa: CASSLDLGNQPQHF; d_gene: -; v_gene: TRBV11-2; abundance: -; j_gene: TRBJ1-5